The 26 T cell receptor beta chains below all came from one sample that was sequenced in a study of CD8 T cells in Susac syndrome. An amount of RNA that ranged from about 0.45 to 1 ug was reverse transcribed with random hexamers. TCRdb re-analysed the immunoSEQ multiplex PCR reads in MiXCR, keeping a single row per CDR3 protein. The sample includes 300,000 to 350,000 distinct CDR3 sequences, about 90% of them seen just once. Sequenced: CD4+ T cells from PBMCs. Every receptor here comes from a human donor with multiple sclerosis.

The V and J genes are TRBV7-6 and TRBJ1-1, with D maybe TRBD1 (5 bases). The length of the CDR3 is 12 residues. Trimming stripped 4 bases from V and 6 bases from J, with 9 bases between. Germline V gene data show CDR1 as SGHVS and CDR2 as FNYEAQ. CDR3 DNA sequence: TGTGCCAGCAGCTATGGGACCGCTGAAGCTTTCTTT. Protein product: CASSYGTAEAFF.

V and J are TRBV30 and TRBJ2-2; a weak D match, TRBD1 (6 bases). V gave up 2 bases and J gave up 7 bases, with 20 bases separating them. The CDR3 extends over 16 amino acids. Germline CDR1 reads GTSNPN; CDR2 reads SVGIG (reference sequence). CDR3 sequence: CAWSTRGGYGGGELFF. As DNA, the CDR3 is TGTGCCTGGAGTACTAGAGGGGGTTATGGTGGCGGGGAGCTGTTTTTT.

CDR3: CASSEGQRDIQYF. In DNA form, the CDR3 reads TGTGCCAGCAGCGAGGGACAGCGGGACATTCAGTACTTC. The V gene is TRBV25-1, the J gene TRBJ2-4; TRBD1 is a possible D gene (7 bases). The germline CDR1 and CDR2 sequences are MGHDK and SYGVNS. Deletions cut 6 bases from V and 8 bases from J, with 14 bases between. This CDR3 spans 13 amino acids.

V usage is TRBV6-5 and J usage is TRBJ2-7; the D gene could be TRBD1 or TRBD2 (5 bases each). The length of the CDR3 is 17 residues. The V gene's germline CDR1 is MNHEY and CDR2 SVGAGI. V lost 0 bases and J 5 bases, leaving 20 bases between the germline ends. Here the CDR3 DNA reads TGTGCCAGCAGTTACTCCCCTGGGGGATCTACCGGGAACGAGCAGTACTTC. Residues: CASSYSPGGSTGNEQYF.

The CDR3 loop reads CASSYVGISGNTIYF. As DNA, the CDR3 is TGTGCCAGCAGTTACGTCGGGATCTCTGGAAACACCATATATTTT. The chain recombines TRBV6-2 or TRBV6-3 with TRBJ1-3; D gene ambiguous. CDR1 and CDR2 from the germline V gene are MNHEY and SVGEGT. Trimming pared 2 bases from V and 0 bases from J, leaving 8 bases between. This CDR3 spans 15 amino acids.

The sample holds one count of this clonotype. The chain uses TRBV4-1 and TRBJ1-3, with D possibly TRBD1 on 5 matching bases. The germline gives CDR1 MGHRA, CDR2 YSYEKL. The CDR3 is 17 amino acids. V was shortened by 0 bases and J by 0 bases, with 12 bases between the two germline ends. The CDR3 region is CASSQDQVRVSGNTIYF. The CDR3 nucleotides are TGCGCCAGCAGCCAAGATCAGGTCAGGGTCTCTGGAAACACCATATATTTT.

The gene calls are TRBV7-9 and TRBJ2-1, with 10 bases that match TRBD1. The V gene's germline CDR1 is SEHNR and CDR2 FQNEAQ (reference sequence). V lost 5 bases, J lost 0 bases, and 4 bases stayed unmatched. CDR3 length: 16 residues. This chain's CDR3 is CASSPWTGGSYNEQFF. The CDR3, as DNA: TGTGCCAGCAGCCCATGGACAGGGGGCTCCTACAATGAGCAGTTCTTC.

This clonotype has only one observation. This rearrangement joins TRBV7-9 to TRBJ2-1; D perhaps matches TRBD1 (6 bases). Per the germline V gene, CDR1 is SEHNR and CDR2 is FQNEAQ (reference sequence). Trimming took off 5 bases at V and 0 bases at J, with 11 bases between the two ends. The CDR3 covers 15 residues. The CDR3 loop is CASSLGTYSYNEQFF. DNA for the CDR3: TGTGCCAGCAGCCTCGGGACATACTCCTACAATGAGCAGTTCTTC. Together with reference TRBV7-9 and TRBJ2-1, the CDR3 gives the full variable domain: DTGVSQNPRHKITKRGQNVTFRCDPISEHNRLYWYRQTLGQGPEFLTYFQNEAQLEKSRLLSDRFSAERPKGSFSTLEIQRTEQGDSAMYLCASSLGTYSYNEQFFGPGTRLTVL.

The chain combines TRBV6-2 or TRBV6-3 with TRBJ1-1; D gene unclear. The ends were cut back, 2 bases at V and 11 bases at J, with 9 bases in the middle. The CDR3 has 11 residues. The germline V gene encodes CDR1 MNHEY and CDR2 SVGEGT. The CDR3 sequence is CASSYETGAFF. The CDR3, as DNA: TGTGCCAGCAGTTACGAGACGGGGGCTTTCTTT.

Written as DNA, the CDR3 is TGTGCCAGCAGTGGGCTGGATTTCGAGCAGTTCTTC. Protein product: CASSGLDFEQFF. This chain connects TRBV2 to TRBJ2-1; D is undetermined. V lost 4 bases to trimming and J lost 10 bases, with 11 bases between them. This CDR3 comprises 12 residues. Looked up from germline, CDR1 is SNHLY and CDR2 is FYNNEI.

The CDR3 DNA reads TGTGCCAGCAGCTTAGCCCAAGTTAACTATGGCTACACCTTC. This sequence encodes CASSLAQVNYGYTF. V usage is TRBV7-2 and J usage is TRBJ1-2; D gene unclear. The CDR3 has 14 residues. Germline V gene lookup returns CDR1 SGHTA and CDR2 FQGNSA. Trimming cost V 0 bases and J 1 base, with 6 bases left between them. The full variable domain, its missing parts supplied by reference TRBV7-2 and TRBJ1-2, is GAGVSQSPSNKVTEKGKDVELRCDPISGHTALYWYRQSLGQGLEFLIYFQGNSAPDKSGLPSDRFSAERTGGSVSTLTIQRTQQEDSAVYLCASSLAQVNYGYTFGSGTRLTVV.

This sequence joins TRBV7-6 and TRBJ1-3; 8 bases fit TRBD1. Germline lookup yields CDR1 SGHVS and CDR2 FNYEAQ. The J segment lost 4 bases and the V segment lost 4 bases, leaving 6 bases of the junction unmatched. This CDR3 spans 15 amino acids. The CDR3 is CASSSSGGRGNTIYF. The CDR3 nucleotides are TGTGCCAGCAGCTCCTCAGGGGGCAGGGGAAACACCATATATTTT.

The CDR3 is CASSRLSISNTIYF. For the CDR3, the DNA is TGTGCCAGCAGCCGACTATCAATCTCAAACACCATATATTTT. V gene TRBV6-6 combines with J gene TRBJ1-3; D not resolved. This CDR3 has 14 residues. Germline-derived CDR1 and CDR2 are MNHNY and SVGAGI (reference sequence). V was clipped by 6 bases and J by 6 bases, with 15 bases between them.

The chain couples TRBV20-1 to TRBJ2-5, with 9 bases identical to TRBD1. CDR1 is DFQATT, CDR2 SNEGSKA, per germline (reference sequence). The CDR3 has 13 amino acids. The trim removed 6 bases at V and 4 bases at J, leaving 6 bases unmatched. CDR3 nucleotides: TGCAGTGCCTTCGGGACAGGGATAGAGACCCAGTACTTC. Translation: CSAFGTGIETQYF.

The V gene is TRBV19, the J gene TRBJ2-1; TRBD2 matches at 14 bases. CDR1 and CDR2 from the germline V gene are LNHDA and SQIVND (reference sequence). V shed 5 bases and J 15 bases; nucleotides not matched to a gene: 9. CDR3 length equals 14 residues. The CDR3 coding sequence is TGTGCCAGTAGTGGAGGGACTAGCGGGGGCGGATGGTTCTTC. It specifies CASSGGTSGGGWFF.

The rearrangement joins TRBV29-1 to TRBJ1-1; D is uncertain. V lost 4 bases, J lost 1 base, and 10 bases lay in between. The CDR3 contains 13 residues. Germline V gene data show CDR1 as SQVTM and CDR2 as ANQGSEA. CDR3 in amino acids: CSVVSYRNTEAFF. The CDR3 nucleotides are TGCAGCGTTGTGAGCTACCGGAACACTGAAGCTTTCTTT.

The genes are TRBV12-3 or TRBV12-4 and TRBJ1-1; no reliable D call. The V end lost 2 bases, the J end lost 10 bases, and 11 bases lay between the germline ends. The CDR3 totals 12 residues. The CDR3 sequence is CASSLTRYGAFF. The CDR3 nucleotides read TGTGCCAGCAGTTTAACTCGTTACGGAGCTTTCTTT.

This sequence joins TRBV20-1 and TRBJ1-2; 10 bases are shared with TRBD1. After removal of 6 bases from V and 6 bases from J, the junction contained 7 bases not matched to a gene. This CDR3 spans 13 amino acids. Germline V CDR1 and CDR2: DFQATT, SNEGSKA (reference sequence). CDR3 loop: CSASGTGVDGYTF. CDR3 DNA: TGCAGTGCGTCCGGGACAGGGGTTGATGGCTACACCTTC.

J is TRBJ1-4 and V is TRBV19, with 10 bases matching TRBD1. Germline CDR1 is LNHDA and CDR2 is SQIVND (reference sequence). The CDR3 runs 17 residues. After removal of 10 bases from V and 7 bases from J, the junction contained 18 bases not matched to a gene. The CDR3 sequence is CATAPGQGPGDGEKLFF. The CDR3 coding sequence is TGTGCCACTGCTCCGGGACAGGGGCCCGGGGATGGTGAAAAACTGTTTTTT. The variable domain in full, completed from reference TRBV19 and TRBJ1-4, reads DGGITQSPKYLFRKEGQNVTLSCEQNLNHDAMYWYRQDPGQGLRLIYYSQIVNDFQKGDIAEGYSVSREKKESFPLTVTSAQKNPTAFYLCATAPGQGPGDGEKLFFGSGTQLSVL.

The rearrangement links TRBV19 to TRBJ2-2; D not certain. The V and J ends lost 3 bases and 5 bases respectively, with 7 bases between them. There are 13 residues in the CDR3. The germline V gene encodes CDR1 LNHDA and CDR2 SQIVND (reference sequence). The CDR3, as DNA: TGTGCCAGTAGTATCCCCGGGACCGGGGAGCTGTTTTTT. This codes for CASSIPGTGELFF.

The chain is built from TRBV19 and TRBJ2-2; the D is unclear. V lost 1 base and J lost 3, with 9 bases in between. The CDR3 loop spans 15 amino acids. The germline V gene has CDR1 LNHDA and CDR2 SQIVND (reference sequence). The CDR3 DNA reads TGTGCCAGTAGTATAGCCGGCAGGTACACCGGGGAGCTGTTTTTT. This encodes CASSIAGRYTGELFF.

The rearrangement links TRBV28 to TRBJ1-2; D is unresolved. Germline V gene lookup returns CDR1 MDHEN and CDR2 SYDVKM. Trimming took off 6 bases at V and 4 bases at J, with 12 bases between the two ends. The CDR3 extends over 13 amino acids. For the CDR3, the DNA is TGTGCCAGCAGGCGCCCGGGCTCCTATGGCTACACCTTC. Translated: CASRRPGSYGYTF.

The CDR3 nucleotides are TGTGCCAGCAGCTCAGGAGGCGAAAAACTGTTTTTT. Translated, it gives CASSSGGEKLFF. This chain uses TRBV7-9 with TRBJ1-4; D unresolved. The length of the CDR3 is 12 residues. V was cut by 4 bases and J by 8 bases, with 8 bases left in between. Germline V CDR1 and CDR2: SEHNR, FQNEAQ (reference sequence).

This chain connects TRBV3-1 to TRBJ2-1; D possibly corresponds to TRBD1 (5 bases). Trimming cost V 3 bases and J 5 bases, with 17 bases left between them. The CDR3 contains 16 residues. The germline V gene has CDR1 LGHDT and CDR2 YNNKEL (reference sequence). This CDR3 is CASSHGARRLNNEQFF. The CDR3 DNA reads TGTGCCAGCAGCCATGGGGCGCGGCGGCTAAACAATGAGCAGTTCTTC.

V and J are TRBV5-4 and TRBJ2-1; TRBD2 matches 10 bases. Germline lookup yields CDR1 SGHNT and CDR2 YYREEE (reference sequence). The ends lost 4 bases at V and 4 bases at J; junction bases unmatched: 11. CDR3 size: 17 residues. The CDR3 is CASSPRRSGRSYNEQFF. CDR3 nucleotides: TGTGCCAGCAGCCCGAGACGTAGCGGGAGGTCTTACAATGAGCAGTTCTTC.

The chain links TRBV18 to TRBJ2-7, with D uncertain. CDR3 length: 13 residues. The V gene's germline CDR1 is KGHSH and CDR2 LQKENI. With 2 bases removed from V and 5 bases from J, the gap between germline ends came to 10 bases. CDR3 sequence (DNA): TGTGCCAGCTCACCAGAAGTGCAGGACGAGCAGTACTTC. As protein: CASSPEVQDEQYF.